This T cell receptor (beta chain) derives from a study of OX40 agonist ivuxolimab in advanced cancers. Produced via immunoSEQ multiplex PCR; TCRdb's table is partial and in-frame only. The sample includes some 77,000 clones, around 82% of them seen just once. The CDR3 sequence is 15 residues long. Per the germline V gene, CDR1 is MRHNA and CDR2 is SNTAGT. The junction had 3 bases not matched to a gene; V was cut back by 0 bases and J by 3 bases. V is TRBV6-4 and J is TRBJ2-3; 7 bases match TRBD1. The sequencing used CD4+ or CD8+ T cells sorted from blood, collected in a trial of the OX40 agonist ivuxolimab. The receptor was derived from an adult with an advanced solid tumor such as melanoma, head and neck, liver or kidney cancer. CDR3 sequence (DNA): TGTGCCAGCAGTGACTCGGGCAGGGGGACAGATACGCAGTATTTT. Its protein is CASSDSGRGTDTQYF.